This T cell receptor beta chain comes out of a study of T cells in Graves' hyperthyroidism and ophthalmopathy. The CDR3 totals 17 residues. Germline loops: CDR1 MNHNS, CDR2 SASEGT. Deletions cut 5 bases from V and 6 bases from J, with 22 bases between. Criteria for exclusion of patients were uncontrolled infection, other autoimmune disease, pregnancy or lactation. Isolation of PBMCs was performed on 8.5 to 10 ml fresh peripheral blood. What was amplified from RNA transcripts were TCR beta CDR3 regions. An initial round of RT-PCR targeting the TCR CDR3 relied on the HTBI primer set. TCRdb redid the calling of the multiplex PCR reads with MiXCR, one entry per CDR3 protein. The table records around 420,000 distinct CDR3 sequences, 15% to 18% of them present only once. This clonotype was seen only a few times. Its specificity is not known. General study points: In simple terms, a model built on 13 V-J features told ophthalmopathy apart from stable hyperthyroidism.

This receptor was taken from a woman aged 18 to 35 with Graves' hyperthyroidism. This sequence joins TRBV6-1 and TRBJ2-2, with a tentative D call TRBD2 (5 bases). Sequenced sample: blood. In DNA form, the CDR3 reads TGTGCCAGCAGTTGGCTTGTAAGAGACTACCAGGCCGGGGAGCTGTTTTTT. Protein sequence: CASSWLVRDYQAGELFF.